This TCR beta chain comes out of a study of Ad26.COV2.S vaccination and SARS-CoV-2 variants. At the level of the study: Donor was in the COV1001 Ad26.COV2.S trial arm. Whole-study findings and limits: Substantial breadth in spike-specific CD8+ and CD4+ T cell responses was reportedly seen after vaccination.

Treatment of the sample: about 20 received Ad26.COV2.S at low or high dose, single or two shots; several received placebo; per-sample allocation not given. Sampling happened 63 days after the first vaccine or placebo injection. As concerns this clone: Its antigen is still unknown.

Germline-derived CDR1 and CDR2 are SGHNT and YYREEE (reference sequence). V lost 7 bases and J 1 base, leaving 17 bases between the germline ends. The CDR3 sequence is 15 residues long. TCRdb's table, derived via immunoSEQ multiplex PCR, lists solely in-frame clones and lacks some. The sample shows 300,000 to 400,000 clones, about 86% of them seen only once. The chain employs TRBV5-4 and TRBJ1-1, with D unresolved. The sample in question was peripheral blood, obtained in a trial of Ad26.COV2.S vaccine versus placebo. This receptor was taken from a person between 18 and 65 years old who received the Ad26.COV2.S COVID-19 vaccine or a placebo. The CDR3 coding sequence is TGTGCCAGCTACGCTCCCGGACGGAAGAACACTGAAGCTTTCTTT. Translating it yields CASYAPGRKNTEAFF.